This T cell receptor beta chain comes out of a study of T cells in Graves' hyperthyroidism and ophthalmopathy. CDR1 and CDR2 (germline): SQVTM, ANQGSEA. CDR3 size: 13 residues. V lost 7 bases and J 5 bases, leaving 14 bases between the germline ends. Amplification yielded TCR beta CDR3 regions, with RNA transcripts as the source. Primed by the HTBI set, a first-round RT-PCR was run on the TCR CDR3. MiXCR, applied by TCRdb to the multiplex PCR reads, yields one record per CDR3 protein. In the table there are some 720,000 distinct CDR3 sequences, about 17% of which are singletons. The study excluded patients with uncontrolled infection, other autoimmune disease, pregnancy or lactation.

The chain has TRBV29-1 and TRBJ2-2; weak D call: TRBD2 (5 bases). Sequenced: blood. This sequence was found in a man between 18 and 29 years old with Graves' hyperthyroidism. The DNA for the CDR3 is TGCAGCGCCCCCGGGGAGCTGACCGGGGAGCTGTTTTTT. Its protein is CSAPGELTGELFF.